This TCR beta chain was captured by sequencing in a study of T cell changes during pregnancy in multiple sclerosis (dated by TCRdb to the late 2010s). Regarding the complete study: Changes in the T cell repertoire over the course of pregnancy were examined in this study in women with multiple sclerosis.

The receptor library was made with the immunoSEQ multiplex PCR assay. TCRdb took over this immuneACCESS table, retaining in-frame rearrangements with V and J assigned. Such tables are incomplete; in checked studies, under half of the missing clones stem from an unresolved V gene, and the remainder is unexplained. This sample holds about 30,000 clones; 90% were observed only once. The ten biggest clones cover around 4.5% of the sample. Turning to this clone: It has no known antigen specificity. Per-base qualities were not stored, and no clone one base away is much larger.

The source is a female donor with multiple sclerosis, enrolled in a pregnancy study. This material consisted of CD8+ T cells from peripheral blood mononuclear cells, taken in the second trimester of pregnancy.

For the CDR3, the sequence is CASSLVGLSYEQYF. The nucleotide sequence is TGTGCCAGCAGCTTAGTGGGACTATCCTACGAGCAGTACTTC. The chain links TRBV7-3 with TRBJ2-7; TRBD2 lines up with 7 middle nucleotides. The germline V end is reduced by 2 bases and the J end by 1 base; junction bases left unmatched: 2. The CDR3 spans 14 residues, from the cysteine through the phenylalanine. This entry keeps only the CDR3 DNA: 42 bases, framed from base 1. Sequences SGHTA (CDR1) and FQGTGA (CDR2) are obtained from the germline V gene.